This T cell receptor beta chain was profiled in a study of blood T cell repertoires in COVID-19 (dated by TCRdb to the early 2020s). Regarding the study in general: Samples from collaborators originated in the United States, Italy and Spain and spanned both the acute and convalescent phases of COVID-19. The repertoires were made available in a free public database intended to serve as a resource for research on the immune response to SARS-CoV-2. The prospective study material was composed of cDNA or gDNA derived from T cells, B-cell-depleted T cells, or PBMCs. The sample metadata nearly always contained a de-identified subject ID, COVID-19 status, age in years and sex. The samples were drawn from two sources: the first 160 participants of the ongoing ImmuneRACE study, and 950 to 1,500 subjects contributed by 6 global collaborators. Where available, HLA class I and class II types were taken from metadata supplied by the sample provider and were not determined by assay-based typing. The dataset comprised deeply sampled blood TCRbeta repertoires from subjects exposed to, actively infected with, or recovered from COVID-19. Results and caveats for the whole study, not just this receptor: The quantity of clinical and demographic metadata differed by source and by participant and was supplied without curation.

Enrolling through a virtual design, the prospective study's participants ranged in age from roughly 18 to 90 years and lived across about two dozen United States geographic areas. In the prospective study, participants were assigned to cohorts based on the clinical history participants reported in a screening survey and a study questionnaire. Exposed participants were defined as having been in contact with someone with a PCR-confirmed or clinician-diagnosed COVID-19 case within 2 weeks of study entry. In the prospective study, whole blood, serum and a nasopharyngeal or oropharyngeal swab were collected from each participant by mobile phlebotomists. Participants in the prospective study had the option to provide additional blood draws and questionnaires over a roughly 2-month period. Before DNA extraction, prospective study blood samples were shipped either frozen or at room temperature. To note about this clone: This receptor's antigen is unknown. The record has no base qualities; no much larger clone is one base away.

The immunoSEQ Assay, a bias-controlled multiplex PCR, was used to amplify TCRbeta CDR3 regions from genomic DNA. Per the source publication's procedure: Nucleated cell counts per sample were estimated from amplification of reference gene primers within the assay. To quantify the absolute abundance of each unique TCRbeta CDR3 rearrangement, sequence reads were collapsed and filtered. For each sample, productive Simpson clonality was calculated as the square root of Simpson's diversity index across productive rearrangements. The immuneACCESS repertoire file appears here via TCRdb, limited to in-frame rearrangements. These files lack a portion of the clones; in checked studies, under half of the deficit traces to unresolved V genes, and the cause of the others is not known. From that table come the V and J calls and clone size; the DNA was used to work out D and trimming. Across this sample there are more than 150,000 clones, with 80% seen only once. The biggest ten clones account for 14% of the sample.

The CDR3 contains 15 residues, cysteine and phenylalanine counted. The read is trimmed to its CDR3 DNA, 45 bases read in frame from base 1. The junction shows trimming of 3 bases on V and 0 bases on J, plus 9 bases between the germline ends. Based on the germline V gene, the CDR1 and CDR2 sequences are SGHRS and YFSETQ. Sequencing input: PBMCs or T cells enriched from blood (not recorded which). The clonotype originates from a man aged 55 to 70 who had been exposed to COVID-19. The rearrangement combines TRBV5-1 with TRBJ1-4; the D gene cannot be resolved reliably. The nucleotide sequence reads TGCGCCAGCAGCTCCAACACCCCAACTAATGAAAAACTGTTTTTT. Translated, this gives CASSSNTPTNEKLFF.